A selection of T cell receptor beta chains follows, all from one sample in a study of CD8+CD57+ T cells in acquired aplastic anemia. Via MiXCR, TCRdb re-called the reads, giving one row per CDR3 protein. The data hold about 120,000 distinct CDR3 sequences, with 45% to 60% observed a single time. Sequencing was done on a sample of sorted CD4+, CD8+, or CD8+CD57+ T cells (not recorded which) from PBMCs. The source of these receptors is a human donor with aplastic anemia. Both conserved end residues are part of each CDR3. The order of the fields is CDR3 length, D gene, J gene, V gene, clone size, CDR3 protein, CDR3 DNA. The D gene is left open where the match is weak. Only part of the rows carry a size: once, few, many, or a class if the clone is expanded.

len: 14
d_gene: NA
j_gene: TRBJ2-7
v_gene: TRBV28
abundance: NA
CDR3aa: CASSFNARVSEQYF
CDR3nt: TGTGCCAGCAGTTTTAATGCCAGGGTATCCGAGCAGTACTTC

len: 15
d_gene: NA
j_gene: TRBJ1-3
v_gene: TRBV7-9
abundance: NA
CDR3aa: CASSLQGPSGNTIYF
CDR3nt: TGTGCCAGCAGCTTACAGGGACCCTCTGGAAACACCATATATTTT

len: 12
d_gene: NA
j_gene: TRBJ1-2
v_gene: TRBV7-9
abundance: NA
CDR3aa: CASNNGGEGYTF
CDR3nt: TGTGCCAGCAATAACGGTGGAGAGGGCTACACCTTC

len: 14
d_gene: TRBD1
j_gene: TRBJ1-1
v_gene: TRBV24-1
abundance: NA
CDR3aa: CATSDTGQGTEAFF
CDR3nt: TGTGCCACCAGTGACACGGGACAGGGAACTGAAGCTTTCTTT

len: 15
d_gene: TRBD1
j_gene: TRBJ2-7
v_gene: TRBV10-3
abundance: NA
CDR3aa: CAISEAGQGGYEQYF
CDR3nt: TGTGCCATCAGTGAGGCGGGACAGGGCGGGTACGAGCAGTACTTC

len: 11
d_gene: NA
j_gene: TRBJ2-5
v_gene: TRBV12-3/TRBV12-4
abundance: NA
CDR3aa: CASSLKGRFDF
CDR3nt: TGTGCCAGCAGTTTAAAGGGGAGATTCGACTTC

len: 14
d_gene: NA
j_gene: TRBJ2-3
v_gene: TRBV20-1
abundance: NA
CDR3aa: CSASLTAGTDTQYF
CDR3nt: TGCAGTGCCAGTTTGACAGCGGGCACAGATACGCAGTATTTT

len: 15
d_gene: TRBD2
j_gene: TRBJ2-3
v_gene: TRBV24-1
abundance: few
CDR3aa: CATSESGGITDTQYF
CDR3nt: TGTGCCACCAGTGAGTCGGGGGGAATCACAGATACGCAGTATTTT

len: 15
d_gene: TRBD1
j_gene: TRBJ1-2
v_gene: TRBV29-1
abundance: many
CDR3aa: CSVLTLGQGDYGYTF
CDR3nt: TGCAGCGTTCTTACACTGGGACAGGGGGACTATGGCTACACCTTC

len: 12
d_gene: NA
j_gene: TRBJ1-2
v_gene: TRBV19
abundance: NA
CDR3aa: CASSNPPGGYTF
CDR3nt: TGTGCCAGTAGTAATCCCCCGGGGGGCTACACCTTC

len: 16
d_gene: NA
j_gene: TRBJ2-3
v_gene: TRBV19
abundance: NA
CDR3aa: CASSSSTGVGTDTQYF
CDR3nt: TGTGCCAGTAGTTCTTCGACGGGGGTCGGCACAGATACGCAGTATTTT

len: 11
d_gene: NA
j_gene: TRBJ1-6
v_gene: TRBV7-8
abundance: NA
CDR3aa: CASSLWGPLHF
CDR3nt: TGTGCCAGCAGCTTATGGGGACCCCTCCACTTT

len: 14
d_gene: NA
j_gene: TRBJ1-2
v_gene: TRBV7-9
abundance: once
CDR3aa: CARSLGDGKEGYTF
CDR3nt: TGTGCCCGCAGCTTAGGGGACGGCAAGGAGGGCTACACCTTC

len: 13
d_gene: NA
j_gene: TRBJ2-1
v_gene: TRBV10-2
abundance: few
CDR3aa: CASSVYGYNEQFF
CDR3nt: TGCGCCAGCAGTGTCTACGGTTACAATGAGCAGTTCTTC

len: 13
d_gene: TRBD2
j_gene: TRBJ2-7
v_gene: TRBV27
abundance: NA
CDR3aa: CASQLAGGSVQYF
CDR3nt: TGTGCCAGCCAACTAGCGGGAGGTTCTGTGCAGTACTTC

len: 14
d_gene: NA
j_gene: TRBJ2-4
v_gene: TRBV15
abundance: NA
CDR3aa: CATSRVGAGDIQYF
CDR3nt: TGTGCCACCAGCAGAGTTGGGGCCGGGGACATTCAGTACTTC

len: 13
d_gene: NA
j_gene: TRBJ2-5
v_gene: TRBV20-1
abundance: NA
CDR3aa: CSARADSQETQYF
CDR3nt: TGCAGTGCTAGAGCGGACAGCCAAGAGACCCAGTACTTC

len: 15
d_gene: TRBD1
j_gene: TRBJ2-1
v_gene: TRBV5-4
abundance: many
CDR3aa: CASSLVQGAYNEQFF
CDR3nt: TGTGCCAGCAGCTTGGTTCAGGGGGCCTACAATGAGCAGTTCTTC

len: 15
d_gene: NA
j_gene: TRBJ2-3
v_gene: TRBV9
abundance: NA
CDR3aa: CASSPRLGSTDTQYF
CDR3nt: TGTGCCAGCAGCCCTCGATTGGGGAGCACAGATACGCAGTATTTT

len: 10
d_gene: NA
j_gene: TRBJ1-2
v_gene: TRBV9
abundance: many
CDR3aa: CASSVRPDTF
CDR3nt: TGTGCCAGCAGCGTAAGACCCGACACCTTC

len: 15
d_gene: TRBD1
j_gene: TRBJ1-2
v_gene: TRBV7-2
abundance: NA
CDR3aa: CASSSRGQGADGYTF
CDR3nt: TGTGCCAGCAGCTCAAGGGGTCAGGGGGCGGATGGCTACACCTTC

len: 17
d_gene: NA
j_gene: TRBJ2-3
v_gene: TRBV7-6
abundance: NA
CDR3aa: CASSFGRVAAVQDTQYF
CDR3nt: TGTGCCAGCAGCTTTGGAAGGGTAGCGGCCGTTCAAGATACGCAGTATTTT

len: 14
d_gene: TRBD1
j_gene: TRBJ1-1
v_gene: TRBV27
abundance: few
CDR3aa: CASIDRVWGTEAFF
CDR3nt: TGTGCCAGCATCGACAGGGTATGGGGCACTGAAGCTTTCTTT

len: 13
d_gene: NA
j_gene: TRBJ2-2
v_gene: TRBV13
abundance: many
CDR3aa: CASSSPGGRELFF
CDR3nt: TGTGCCAGCAGCTCCCCAGGGGGGCGGGAGCTGTTTTTT

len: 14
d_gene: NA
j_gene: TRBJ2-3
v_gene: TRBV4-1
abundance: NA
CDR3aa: CASSQEVEGVTQYF
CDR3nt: TGCGCCAGCAGCCAAGAAGTGGAGGGGGTTACGCAGTATTTT

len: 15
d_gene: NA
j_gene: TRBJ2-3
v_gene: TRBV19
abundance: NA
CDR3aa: CASSIGDGASDTQYF
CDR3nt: TGTGCCAGTAGTATAGGGGATGGTGCCTCAGATACGCAGTATTTT

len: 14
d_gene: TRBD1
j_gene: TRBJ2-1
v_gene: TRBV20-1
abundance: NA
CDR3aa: CSATRQGSYNEQFF
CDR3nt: TGCAGTGCCACAAGACAGGGGAGCTACAATGAGCAGTTCTTC

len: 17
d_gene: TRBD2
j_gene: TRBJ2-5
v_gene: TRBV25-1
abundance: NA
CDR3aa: CASSDSGLAGPRETQYF
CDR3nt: TGTGCCAGCAGTGACTCGGGGCTAGCGGGACCTCGAGAGACCCAGTACTTC

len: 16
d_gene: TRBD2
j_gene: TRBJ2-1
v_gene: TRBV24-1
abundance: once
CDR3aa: CATSDPTSGRMGEQFF
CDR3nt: TGTGCCACCAGTGACCCGACTAGCGGGAGGATGGGTGAGCAGTTCTTC

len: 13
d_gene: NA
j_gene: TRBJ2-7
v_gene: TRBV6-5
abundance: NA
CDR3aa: CASSYSMDREQYF
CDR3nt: TGTGCCAGCAGTTACTCGATGGACAGAGAGCAGTACTTC

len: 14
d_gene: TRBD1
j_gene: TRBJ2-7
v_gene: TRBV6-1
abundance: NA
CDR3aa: CASSDTGGPYEQYF
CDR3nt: TGTGCCAGCAGTGACACAGGGGGCCCCTACGAGCAGTACTTC

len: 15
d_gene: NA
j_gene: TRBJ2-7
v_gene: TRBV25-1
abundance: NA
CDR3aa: CASSEYWVGGYEQYF
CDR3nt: TGTGCCAGCAGTGAATATTGGGTAGGGGGCTACGAGCAGTACTTC

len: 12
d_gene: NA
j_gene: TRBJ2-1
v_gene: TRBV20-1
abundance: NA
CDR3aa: CSARLGHNEQFF
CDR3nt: TGCAGTGCTAGGTTGGGCCACAATGAGCAGTTCTTC

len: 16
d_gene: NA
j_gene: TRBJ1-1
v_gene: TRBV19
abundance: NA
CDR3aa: CASSSSTGLGGTEAFF
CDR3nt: TGTGCCAGTAGTTCCAGCACAGGGCTGGGAGGCACTGAAGCTTTCTTT

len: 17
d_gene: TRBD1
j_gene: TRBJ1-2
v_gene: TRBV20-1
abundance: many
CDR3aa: CSARDAAGGSGTHGYTF
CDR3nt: TGCAGTGCTAGAGATGCGGCAGGGGGATCCGGGACCCATGGCTACACCTTC

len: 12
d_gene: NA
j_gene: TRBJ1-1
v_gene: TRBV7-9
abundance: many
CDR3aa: CASSLGGSEAFF
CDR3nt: TGTGCCAGCAGCTTAGGAGGGAGTGAAGCTTTCTTT

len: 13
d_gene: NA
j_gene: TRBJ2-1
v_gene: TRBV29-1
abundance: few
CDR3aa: CSVGIAAYNEQFF
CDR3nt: TGCAGCGTTGGAATAGCGGCCTACAATGAGCAGTTCTTC

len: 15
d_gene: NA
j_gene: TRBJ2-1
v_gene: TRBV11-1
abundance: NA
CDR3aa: CASSLAVPSDNEQFF
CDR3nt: TGTGCCAGCAGCTTAGCCGTCCCCAGCGATAATGAGCAGTTCTTC

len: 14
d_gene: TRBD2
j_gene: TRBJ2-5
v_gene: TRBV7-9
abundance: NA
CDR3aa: CATTSGGAKETQYF
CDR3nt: TGTGCCACAACTAGCGGGGGGGCAAAAGAGACCCAGTACTTC

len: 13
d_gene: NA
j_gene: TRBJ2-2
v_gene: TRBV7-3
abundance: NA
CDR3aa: CASSLKGAGELFF
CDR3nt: TGTGCCAGCAGCTTGAAAGGGGCCGGGGAGCTGTTTTTT

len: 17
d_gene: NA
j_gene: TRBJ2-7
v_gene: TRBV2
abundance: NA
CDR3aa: CASSEVDSSPGVGEQYF
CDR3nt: TGTGCCAGCAGTGAGGTTGACAGCAGCCCCGGGGTGGGAGAGCAGTACTTC

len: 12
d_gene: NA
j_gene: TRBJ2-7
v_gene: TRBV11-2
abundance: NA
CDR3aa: CASTSQGGEQYF
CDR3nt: TGTGCCAGCACTTCACAGGGCGGCGAGCAGTACTTC

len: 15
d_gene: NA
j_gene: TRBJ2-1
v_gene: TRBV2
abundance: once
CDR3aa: CASSVLVSQNNEQFF
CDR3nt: TGTGCCAGCAGTGTCCTGGTCTCTCAAAACAATGAGCAGTTCTTC

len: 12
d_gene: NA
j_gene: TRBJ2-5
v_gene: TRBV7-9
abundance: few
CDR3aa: CASSDNRETQYF
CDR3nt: TGTGCCAGCAGCGACAATCGGGAGACCCAGTACTTC

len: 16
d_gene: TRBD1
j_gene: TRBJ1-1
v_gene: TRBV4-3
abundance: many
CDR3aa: CASSQAGQGLSTEAFF
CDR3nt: TGCGCCAGCAGCCAGGCTGGACAGGGATTATCGACTGAAGCTTTCTTT

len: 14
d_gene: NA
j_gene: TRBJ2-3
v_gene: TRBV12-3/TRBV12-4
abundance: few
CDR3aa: CASGSGPSTDTQYF
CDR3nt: TGTGCCAGCGGATCGGGGCCTAGCACAGATACGCAGTATTTT

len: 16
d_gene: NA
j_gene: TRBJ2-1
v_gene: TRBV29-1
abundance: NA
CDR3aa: CSVKKVPTVFGNEQFF
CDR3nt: TGCAGCGTGAAAAAGGTACCGACCGTCTTTGGCAATGAGCAGTTCTTC

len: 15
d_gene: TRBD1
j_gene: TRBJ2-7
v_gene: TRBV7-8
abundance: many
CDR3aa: CASSKDRGFTYEQYF
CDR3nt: TGTGCCAGCAGCAAAGACAGGGGGTTTACCTACGAGCAGTACTTC

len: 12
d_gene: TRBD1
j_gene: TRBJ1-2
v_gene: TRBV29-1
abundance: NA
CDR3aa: CSVEGGGLGYTF
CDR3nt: TGCAGCGTCGAAGGGGGCGGATTAGGCTACACCTTC

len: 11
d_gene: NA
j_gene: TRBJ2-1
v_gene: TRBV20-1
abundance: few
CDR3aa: CSASRRNEQFF
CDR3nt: TGCAGTGCTAGCCGCCGAAATGAGCAGTTCTTC

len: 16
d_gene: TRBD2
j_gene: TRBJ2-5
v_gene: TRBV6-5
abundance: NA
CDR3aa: CASSNLAGGPKETQYF
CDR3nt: TGTGCCAGCAGTAATCTAGCGGGAGGCCCCAAAGAGACCCAGTACTTC

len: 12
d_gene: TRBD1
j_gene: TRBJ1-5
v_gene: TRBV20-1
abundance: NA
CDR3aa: CSAARQGQPQHF
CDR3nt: TGCAGTGCCGCAAGACAGGGGCAGCCCCAGCATTTT

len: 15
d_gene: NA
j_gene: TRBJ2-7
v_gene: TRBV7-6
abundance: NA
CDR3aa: CASRYAQDGTYEQYF
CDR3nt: TGTGCCAGCAGGTACGCGCAGGACGGGACCTACGAGCAGTACTTC

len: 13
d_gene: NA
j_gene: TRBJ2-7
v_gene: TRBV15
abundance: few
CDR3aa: CATSRDLEGEQYF
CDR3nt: TGTGCCACCAGCAGAGATCTGGAGGGCGAGCAGTACTTC

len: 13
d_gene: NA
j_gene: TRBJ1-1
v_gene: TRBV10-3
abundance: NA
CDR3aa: CAISVGGRTEAFF
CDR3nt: TGTGCCATCAGTGTCGGGGGACGCACTGAAGCTTTCTTT